The clone carrying this T cell receptor (beta chain) was observed a handful of times. The antigen remains undetermined. Each cDNA held unique molecular identifiers, and template switching gave it a universal primer site. TCRdb re-derived calls from the 5' RACE reads in MiXCR, one entry per CDR3 protein. Of approximately 500,000 distinct CDR3 sequences listed, over 12% are singletons. The data stem from a study of identical twins. Study conclusions and caveats: In cord blood, abundant beta clonotypes had fewer insertions; memory showed no trend. It was possible that invariant MAIT and iNKT cells partly confounded the zero-insertion analyses.

The CDR3 extends over 12 amino acids. Germline values: CDR1 DFQATT, CDR2 SNEGSKA (reference sequence). Donors uniformly comprised healthy Caucasians. The same data also went into a second study, on yellow fever vaccine responses in identical twins.

Sequencing used CD4+ T cells sorted from blood. The V and J genes are TRBV20-1 and TRBJ1-5, with 9 bases identical to TRBD1. The receptor was derived from a woman younger than 30 in good health. CDR3 sequence: CRAGTGNQPQHF. The DNA for the CDR3 is TGCAGAGCCGGGACAGGGAATCAGCCCCAGCATTTT.